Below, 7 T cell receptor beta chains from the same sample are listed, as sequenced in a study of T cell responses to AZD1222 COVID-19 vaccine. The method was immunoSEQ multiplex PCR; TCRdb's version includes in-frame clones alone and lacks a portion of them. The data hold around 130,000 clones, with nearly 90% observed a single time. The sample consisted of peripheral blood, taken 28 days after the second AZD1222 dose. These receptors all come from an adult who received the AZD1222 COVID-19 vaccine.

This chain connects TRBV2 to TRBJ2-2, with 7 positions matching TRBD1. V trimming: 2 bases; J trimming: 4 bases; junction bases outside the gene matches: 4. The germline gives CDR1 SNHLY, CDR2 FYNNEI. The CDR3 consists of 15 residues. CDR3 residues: CASSETGAGTGELFF. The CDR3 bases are TGTGCCAGCAGTGAAACAGGGGCGGGCACCGGGGAGCTGTTTTTT.

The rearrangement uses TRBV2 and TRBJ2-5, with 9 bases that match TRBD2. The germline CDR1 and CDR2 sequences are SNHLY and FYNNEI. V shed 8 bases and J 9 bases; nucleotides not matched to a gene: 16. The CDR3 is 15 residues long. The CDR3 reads CASLGLALEWLAQYF. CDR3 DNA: TGTGCCAGCCTTGGACTAGCGCTAGAGTGGTTGGCCCAGTACTTC. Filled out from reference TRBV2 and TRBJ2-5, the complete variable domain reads EPEVTQTPSHQVTQMGQEVILRCVPISNHLYFYWYRQILGQKVEFLVSFYNNEISEKSEIFDDQFSVERPDGSNFTLKIRSTKLEDSAMYFCASLGLALEWLAQYFGPGTRLLVL.

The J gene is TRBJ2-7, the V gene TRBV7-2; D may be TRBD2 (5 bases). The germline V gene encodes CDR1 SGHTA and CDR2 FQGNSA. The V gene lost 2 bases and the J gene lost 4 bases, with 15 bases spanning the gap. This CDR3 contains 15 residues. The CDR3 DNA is TGTGCCAGCAGCTTAATTCCGGGATCCTGGTACGAGCAGTACTTC. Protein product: CASSLIPGSWYEQYF.

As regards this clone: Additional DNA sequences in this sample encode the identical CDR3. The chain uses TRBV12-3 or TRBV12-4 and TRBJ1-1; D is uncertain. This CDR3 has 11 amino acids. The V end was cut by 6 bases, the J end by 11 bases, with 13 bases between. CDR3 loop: CASSPGPGAFF. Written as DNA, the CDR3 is TGTGCCAGCAGCCCCGGGCCCGGGGCTTTCTTT.

The CDR3 sequence: CSVEDSSYNEQFF. The CDR3 nucleotides are TGCAGCGTTGAGGACAGCTCCTACAATGAGCAGTTCTTC. J is TRBJ2-1 and V is TRBV29-1, with D tentatively TRBD1 (6 bases). Trimming removed 3 bases from V and 0 bases from J, with 6 bases in between. Germline assignment: CDR1 SQVTM and CDR2 ANQGSEA. This CDR3 is built from 13 residues.

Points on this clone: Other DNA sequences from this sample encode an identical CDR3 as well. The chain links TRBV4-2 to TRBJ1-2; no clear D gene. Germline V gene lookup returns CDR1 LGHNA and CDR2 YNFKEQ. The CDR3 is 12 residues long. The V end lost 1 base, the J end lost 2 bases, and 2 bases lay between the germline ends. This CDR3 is CASSQGNYGYTF. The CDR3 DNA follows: TGTGCCAGCAGCCAAGGCAACTATGGCTACACCTTC.

This CDR3 is CARMSRSGNTIYF. In DNA form, the CDR3 reads TGTGCCAGGATGAGTCGCTCTGGAAACACCATATATTTT. The gene calls are TRBV19 and TRBJ1-3, with no clear D. V was pared by 9 bases and J by 0 bases, with 9 bases between. In germline, CDR1 is LNHDA, CDR2 SQIVND (reference sequence). The CDR3 extends over 13 amino acids.